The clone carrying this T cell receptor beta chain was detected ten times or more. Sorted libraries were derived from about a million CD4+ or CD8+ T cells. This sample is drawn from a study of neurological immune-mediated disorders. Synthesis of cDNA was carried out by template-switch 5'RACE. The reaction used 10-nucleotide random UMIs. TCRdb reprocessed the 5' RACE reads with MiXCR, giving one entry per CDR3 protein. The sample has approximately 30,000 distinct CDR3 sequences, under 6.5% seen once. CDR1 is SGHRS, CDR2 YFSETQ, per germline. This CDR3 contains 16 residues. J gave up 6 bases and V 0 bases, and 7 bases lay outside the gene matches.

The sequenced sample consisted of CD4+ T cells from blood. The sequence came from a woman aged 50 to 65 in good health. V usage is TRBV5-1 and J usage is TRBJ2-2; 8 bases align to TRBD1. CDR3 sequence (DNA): TGCGCCAGCAGCTTGGCTGGGCCAGGGGGCCCCGGGGAGCTGTTTTTT. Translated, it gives CASSLAGPGGPGELFF. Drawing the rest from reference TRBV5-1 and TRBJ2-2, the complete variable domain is KAGVTQTPRYLIKTRGQQVTLSCSPISGHRSVSWYQQTPGQGLQFLFEYFSETQRNKGNFPGRFSGRQFSNSRSEMNVSTLELGDSALYLCASSLAGPGGPGELFFGEGSRLTVL.